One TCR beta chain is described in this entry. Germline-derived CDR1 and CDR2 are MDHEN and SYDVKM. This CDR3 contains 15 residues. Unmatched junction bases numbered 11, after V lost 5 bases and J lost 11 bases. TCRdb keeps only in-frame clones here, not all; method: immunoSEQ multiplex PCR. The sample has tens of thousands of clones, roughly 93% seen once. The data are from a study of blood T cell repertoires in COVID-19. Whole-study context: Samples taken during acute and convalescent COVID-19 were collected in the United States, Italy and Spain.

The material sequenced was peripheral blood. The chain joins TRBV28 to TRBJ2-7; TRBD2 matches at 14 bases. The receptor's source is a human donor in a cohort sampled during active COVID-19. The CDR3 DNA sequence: TGTGCCAGCAGTCCCCAGACTAGCGGGAGGGTTATGGAGTACTTC. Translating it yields CASSPQTSGRVMEYF.